The 12 T cell receptor beta chains presented below share a single source sample, sequenced in a study of tumor-infiltrating lymphocytes in primary liver carcinoma. TCR beta cDNA was prepared out of around 460 ng total RNA by means of a constant-region primer. TCR beta libraries came from three nested multiplex PCR rounds using slightly modified ARM-PCR. It was with TRBV1-TRBV30 forward primers and a C-beta reverse primer that the first two PCR rounds were run, at 10 cycles each. TCRdb used MiXCR to reprocess the multiplex PCR reads, holding one entry per CDR3 protein. The sample lists approximately 330,000 distinct CDR3 sequences, about 65% occurring once. RNA isolated from unsorted whole blood supplied the blood RNA, with germline DNA also extracted. Source material: peripheral blood. Receptors originate from a man aged 40-55 years with primary liver carcinoma and hepatitis B virus infection.

The chain is built from TRBV20-1 and TRBJ2-7, with 10 nucleotides matching TRBD1. This CDR3 contains 13 residues. In germline, CDR1 is DFQATT, CDR2 SNEGSKA (reference sequence). V was clipped by 5 bases and J by 6 bases; unmatched bases: 7. The CDR3 nucleotides read TGCAGTGCTCCCGGGACAGGGGTTAGCGAGCAGTACTTC. Protein sequence: CSAPGTGVSEQYF.

This clonotype was seen only once. A read error may account for a junction end that differs from germline. J is TRBJ2-1 and V is TRBV20-1; 10 nucleotides line up with TRBD2. Germline V CDR1 and CDR2: DFQATT, SNEGSKA (reference sequence). This CDR3 has 15 residues. CDR3 sequence (DNA): TGCAGCGCTAGGGCTAGCGGGAGAGGCTACAATGAGCAGTTCTTC. As protein: CSARASGRGYNEQFF.

Of note for this clonotype: An end of the junction differs from the germline gene, which may be a read error. The gene calls are TRBV5-4 and TRBJ2-5; D gene uncertain. This CDR3 comprises 14 residues. Germline CDR1 reads SGHNT; CDR2 reads YYREEE (reference sequence). This chain's CDR3 is CVSNLALRKETQYF. CDR3 sequence (DNA): TGTGTCAGCAACTTGGCATTGCGCAAAGAGACCCAGTACTTC.

The CDR3 is CASSGAGPGYEAFF. The CDR3 bases are TGTGCCAGCAGTGGGGCCGGGCCTGGGTATGAAGCTTTCTTT. The V and J genes are TRBV6-2 or TRBV6-3 and TRBJ1-1; tentative D call: TRBD1 (5 bases). V lost 5 bases and J 7 bases, leaving 17 bases between the germline ends. This CDR3 has 14 amino acids. In germline, CDR1 is MNHEY, CDR2 SVGEGT.

A single count supports this clonotype. The rearrangement uses TRBV6-2 or TRBV6-3 and TRBJ1-6; D is possibly TRBD1 (5 bases). The CDR3 is 13 amino acids. Between the trimmed V and J ends, which lost 6 bases and 10 bases, there was a span of 13 bases. Germline CDR1 MNHEY, CDR2 SVGEGT. CDR3 residues: CASRLGEDSPLHF. Written as DNA, the CDR3 is TGTGCCAGCAGATTGGGGGAAGACTCACCCCTCCACTTT.

Regarding this clonotype: A read error may explain this, as a much larger clone is one base away. The chain couples TRBV6-5 to TRBJ2-1; D remains unclear. The V and J ends lost 7 bases and 6 bases respectively, with 22 bases between them. The CDR3 totals 16 residues. CDR1 MNHEY and CDR2 SVGAGI come from the germline V gene. The CDR3 loop is CASNDIATFVFNEQFF. The CDR3, as DNA: TGTGCCAGCAATGATATTGCGACTTTCGTCTTCAATGAGCAGTTCTTC.

To note about this clonotype: A single base separates this from a much larger clone, so it may be a read error. This chain links TRBV12-3 or TRBV12-4 with TRBJ2-7, with D maybe TRBD2 (5 bases). The CDR3 length is 17 residues. The CDR3 loop reads CACSLALAAAGYYEQYF. CDR3 nucleotide sequence: TGTGCCTGCAGTTTAGCGCTCGCGGCGGCTGGGTACTACGAGCAGTACTTC.

Note on this clonotype: This may be a read error, as it is one base from a much larger clone. The CDR3 DNA follows: TGCGCCAGCAGCCCGGCGATGAGGAACACCGGGGAGCTGTTTTTT. It translates to CASSPAMRNTGELFF. V usage is TRBV4-3 and J usage is TRBJ2-2; D not certain. Trimming took 4 bases from V and 1 from J, leaving 10 bases between them. Germline CDR1 and CDR2: LGHNA and YSLEER. CDR3 length: 15 amino acids.

The J gene is TRBJ2-1, the V gene TRBV12-5; D may match TRBD1 or TRBD2 (6 bases each). The V end lost 0 bases, the J end lost 0 bases, and 12 bases lay between the germline ends. CDR1 is LGHNT and CDR2 is FRNRAP in the germline V gene. The CDR3 has 17 residues. As DNA, the CDR3 is TGTGCTAGTGGTTTGGTACGGGGGCGGGACTCCTACAATGAGCAGTTCTTC. This codes for CASGLVRGRDSYNEQFF.

Concerning this clonotype itself: This may be a read error, as it is one base from a much larger clone. The rearrangement uses TRBV6-6 and TRBJ1-5; a possible D gene is TRBD1 (6 bases). From germline, CDR1 is MNHNY and CDR2 SVGAGI (reference sequence). V was shortened by 5 bases and J by 6 bases, with 20 bases between the two germline ends. The CDR3 runs 16 residues. The CDR3 sequence: CASSLQTRGGGQPQHF. The CDR3 DNA sequence: TGTGCCAGCAGTCTACAGACAAGGGGGGGGGGTCAGCCCCAGCATTTT.

Turning to this clonotype: The conserved phenylalanine or tryptophan is not found at the CDR3 terminus, so this likely reflects a read error. This chain uses TRBV11-2 with TRBJ2-1; TRBD2 matches at 10 bases. Germline CDR1 reads SGHAT; CDR2 reads FQNNGV. The CDR3 contains 19 residues. CDR3 in DNA: TGTACCAGCAGCTTATACCCCCCGCCAGCGGGAGGGCCGAGCGATGAGCAGTTCATC. The encoded protein is CTSSLYPPPAGGPSDEQFI.

As concerns this clonotype: A much bigger clone sits one base away, suggesting this may be a read error. The V and J genes are TRBV4-1 and TRBJ2-7; 7 nucleotides match TRBD1. The CDR3 consists of 17 residues. Germline-derived CDR1 and CDR2 are MGHRA and YSYEKL. The CDR3: CASSQEPGQPVIYEEYF. The CDR3 nucleotides are TGCGCCAGCAGCCAAGAGCCGGGACAGCCGGTCATCTACGAGGAGTACTTC.